This T cell receptor (beta chain) was sequenced in a study of blood T cell repertoires in COVID-19. Study at large: Sites in the United States, Italy and Spain provided acute and convalescent COVID-19 samples. PBMCs, B-cell-depleted T cells, or T cells were the source of the cDNA or gDNA that made up the material.

The CDR3 spans 11 residues. V lost 2 bases and J lost 7, with 3 bases in between. Authors' processing steps: Nucleated cell number was recorded as an estimate derived from reference gene primer amplification. The table came from immunoSEQ multiplex PCR; TCRdb's copy has only in-frame clones and leaves some out. V and J calls and clone size are as listed in that table; D and trimming were resolved from the DNA. Of roughly 200,000 clones in the sample, roughly 89% were seen once. The TCR comes from a man in his 60s who had recovered from COVID-19. The chain recombines TRBV12-3 or TRBV12-4 with TRBJ1-3; no definite D call. The specimen was peripheral blood. The CDR3 reads CASSLQNTIYF. The CDR3 DNA is TGTGCCAGCAGTTTACAGAACACCATATATTTT.